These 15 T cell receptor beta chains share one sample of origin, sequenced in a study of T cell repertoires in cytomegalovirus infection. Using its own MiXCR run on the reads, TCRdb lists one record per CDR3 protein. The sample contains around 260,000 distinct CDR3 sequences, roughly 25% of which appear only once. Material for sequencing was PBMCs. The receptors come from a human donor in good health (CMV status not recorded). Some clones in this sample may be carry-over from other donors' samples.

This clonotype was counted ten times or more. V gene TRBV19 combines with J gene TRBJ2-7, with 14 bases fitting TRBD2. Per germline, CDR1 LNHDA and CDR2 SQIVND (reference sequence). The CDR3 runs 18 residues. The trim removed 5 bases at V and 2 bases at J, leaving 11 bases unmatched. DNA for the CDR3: TGTGCCAGTAGTCCGGGACTAGCGGGAGAAGTACGGACCTACGAGCAGTACTTC. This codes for CASSPGLAGEVRTYEQYF.

The CDR3 sequence: CASSHGRMNTEAFF. The CDR3 nucleotides are TGTGCCAGCAGTCATGGTAGGATGAACACTGAAGCTTTCTTT. The rearrangement uses TRBV28 and TRBJ1-1; D gene ambiguous. Germline-derived CDR1 and CDR2 are MDHEN and SYDVKM. The CDR3 totals 14 residues. The V and J ends lost 5 bases and 0 bases respectively, with 10 bases between them.

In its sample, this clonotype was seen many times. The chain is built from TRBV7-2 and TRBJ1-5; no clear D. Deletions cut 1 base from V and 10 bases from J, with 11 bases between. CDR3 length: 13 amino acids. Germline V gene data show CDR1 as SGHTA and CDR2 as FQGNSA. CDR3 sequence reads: CASSLGGEGPQHF. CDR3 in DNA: TGTGCCAGCAGCTTAGGGGGAGAGGGACCCCAGCATTTT.

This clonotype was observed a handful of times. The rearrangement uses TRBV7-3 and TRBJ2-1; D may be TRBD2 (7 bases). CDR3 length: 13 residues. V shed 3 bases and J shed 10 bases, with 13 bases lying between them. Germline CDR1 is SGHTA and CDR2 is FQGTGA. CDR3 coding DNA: TGTGCCAGCAGCTTTAACAAGGGGGGGGAGCAGTTCTTC. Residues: CASSFNKGGEQFF.

CDR3 in amino acids: CASSLSGREGSSYNEQFF. The CDR3 nucleotides are TGCGCCAGCAGCTTGTCAGGGCGCGAAGGTTCCTCCTACAATGAGCAGTTCTTC. The chain uses TRBV5-1 and TRBJ2-1, with TRBD1 as a possible D gene (5 bases). CDR1 SGHRS and CDR2 YFSETQ come from the germline V gene. The CDR3 covers 18 residues. Trimming took 1 base from V and 0 from J, leaving 17 bases between them.

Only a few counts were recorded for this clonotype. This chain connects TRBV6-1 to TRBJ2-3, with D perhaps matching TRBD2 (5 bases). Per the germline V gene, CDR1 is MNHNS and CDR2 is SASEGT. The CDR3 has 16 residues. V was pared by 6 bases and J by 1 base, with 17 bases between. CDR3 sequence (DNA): TGTGCCAGCAGCGCTTGGACGGGGTCGGGCACAGATACGCAGTATTTT. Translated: CASSAWTGSGTDTQYF.

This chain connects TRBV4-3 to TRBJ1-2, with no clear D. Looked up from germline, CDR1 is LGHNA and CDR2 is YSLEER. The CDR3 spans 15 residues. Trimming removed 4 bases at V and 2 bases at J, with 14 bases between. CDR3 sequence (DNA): TGCGCCAGCAGCCCGCACCCAGATTGGAACTATGGCTACACCTTC. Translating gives CASSPHPDWNYGYTF.

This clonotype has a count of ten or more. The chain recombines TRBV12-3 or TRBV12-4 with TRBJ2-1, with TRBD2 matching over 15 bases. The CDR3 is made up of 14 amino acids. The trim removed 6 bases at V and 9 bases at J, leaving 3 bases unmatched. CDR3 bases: TGTGCCAGCAGCCGGACTAGCGGGGGGGGTGAGCAGTTCTTC. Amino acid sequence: CASSRTSGGGEQFF.

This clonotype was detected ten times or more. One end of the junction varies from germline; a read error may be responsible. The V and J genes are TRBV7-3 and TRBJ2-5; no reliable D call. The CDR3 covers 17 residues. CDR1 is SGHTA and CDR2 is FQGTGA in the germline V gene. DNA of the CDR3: TGTGCCAGCATCTTAACGCCAATGGGCTATGGGCGGGAGACCCAGTACTTC. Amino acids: CASILTPMGYGRETQYF.

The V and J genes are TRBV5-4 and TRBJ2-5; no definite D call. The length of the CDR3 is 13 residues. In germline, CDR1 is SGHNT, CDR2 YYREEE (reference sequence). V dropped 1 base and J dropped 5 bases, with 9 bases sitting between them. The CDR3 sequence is CASSLKGSETQYF. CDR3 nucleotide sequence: TGTGCCAGCAGCTTGAAGGGTTCGGAGACCCAGTACTTC.

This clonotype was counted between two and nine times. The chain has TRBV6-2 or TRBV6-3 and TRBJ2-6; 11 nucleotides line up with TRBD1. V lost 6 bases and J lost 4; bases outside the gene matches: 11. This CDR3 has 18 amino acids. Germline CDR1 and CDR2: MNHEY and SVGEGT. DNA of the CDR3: TGTGCCAGCAGCGACCGGACAGGGGGCGCGAACGGGGCCAACGTCCTGACTTTC. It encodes CASSDRTGGANGANVLTF.

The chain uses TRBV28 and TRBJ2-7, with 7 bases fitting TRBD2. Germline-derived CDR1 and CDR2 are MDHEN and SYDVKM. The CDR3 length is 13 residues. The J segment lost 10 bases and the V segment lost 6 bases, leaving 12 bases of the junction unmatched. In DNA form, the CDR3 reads TGTGCCAGCAGCTACCCGGCGGGAGACGGTCAGTACTTC. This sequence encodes CASSYPAGDGQYF.

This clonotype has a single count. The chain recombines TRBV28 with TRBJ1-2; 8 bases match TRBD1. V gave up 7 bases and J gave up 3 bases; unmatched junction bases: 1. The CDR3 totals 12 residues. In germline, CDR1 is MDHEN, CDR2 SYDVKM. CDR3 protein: CASKQGDYGYTF. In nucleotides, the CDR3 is TGTGCCAGCAAACAGGGGGACTATGGCTACACCTTC.

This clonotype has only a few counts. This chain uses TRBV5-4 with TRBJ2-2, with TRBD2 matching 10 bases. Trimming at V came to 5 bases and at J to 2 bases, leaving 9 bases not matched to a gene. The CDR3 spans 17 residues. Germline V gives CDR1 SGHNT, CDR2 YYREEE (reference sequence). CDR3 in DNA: TGTGCCAGCAGAAAAGCCGGGACTAGCGACAACACCGGGGAGCTGTTTTTT. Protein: CASRKAGTSDNTGELFF.

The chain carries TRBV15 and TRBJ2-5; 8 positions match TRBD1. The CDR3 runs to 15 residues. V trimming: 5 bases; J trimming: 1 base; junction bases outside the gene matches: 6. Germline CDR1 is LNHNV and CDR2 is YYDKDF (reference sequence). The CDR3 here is CATSGGQGFQETQYF. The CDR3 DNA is TGTGCCACCAGCGGAGGACAGGGATTCCAAGAGACCCAGTACTTC.